This T cell receptor beta chain comes out of a study of cytomegalovirus exposure and HLA in healthy donors. Germline-derived CDR1 and CDR2 are MGHDK and SYGVNS. With 4 bases clipped from V and 6 bases from J, the junction kept 8 bases outside the gene matches. This CDR3 region has 14 residues. The PCR was carried out with 60 Vbeta primers and 13 Jbeta primers. Data came from immunoSEQ multiplex PCR; TCRdb stores just in-frame clones and leaves some out. The sample gives 200,000 to 250,000 clones, approximately 82% of which show up once; around 8% is in the top ten. The sequenced sample was PBMCs. The sequence was obtained from a woman in her sixties in good health and CMV-seropositive. The chain employs TRBV25-1 and TRBJ2-7; TRBD2 agrees at 8 bases. The CDR3 DNA follows: TGTGCCAGCAGTGGGGGAGCGGGAGTAGGCGAGCAGTACTTC. Residues: CASSGGAGVGEQYF.